A selection of T cell receptor beta chains follows, all from one sample in a study of patients and donors after allogeneic stem cell transplantation. TCRdb re-analysed the RT-PCR reads in MiXCR, keeping a single row per CDR3 protein. The sample carries 410,000 or so distinct CDR3 sequences, 16% recorded once. The sequencing input was blood, either unsorted or a sorted T cell fraction (not recorded which). These receptors originate from a human donor who was either an allogeneic HSCT recipient or a stem cell or donor lymphocyte infusion donor (not recorded which). It is not recorded whose cells these are; they may come from a transplant donor. Both conserved end residues are part of each CDR3. D genes are given only for firm matches. Where a row states a size, it is once, few, many or the class of an expanded clone; other rows omit it.

V	size	D	J	CDR3	DNA
TRBV30	NA	TRBD2	TRBJ2-5	CAWREIAGEETQYF	TGTGCCTGGAGAGAAATAGCGGGAGAAGAGACCCAGTACTTC
TRBV12-3/TRBV12-4	NA	TRBD1	TRBJ2-5	CASSLDRLETQYF	TGTGCCAGCAGTCTGGACAGGCTAGAGACCCAGTACTTC
TRBV5-1	few	NA	TRBJ1-2	CASSLDRVVYGYTF	TGCGCCAGCAGCTTGGACAGGGTGGTCTATGGCTACACCTTC
TRBV12-3/TRBV12-4	few	NA	TRBJ1-1	CASSFAHSEAFF	TGTGCCAGCAGTTTCGCGCACTCTGAAGCTTTCTTT
TRBV5-1	few	TRBD1	TRBJ1-1	CASRLDRGAFF	TGCGCCAGCCGTTTGGACAGGGGAGCTTTCTTT
TRBV6-5	few	NA	TRBJ2-3	CASSYAPTLTDTQYF	TGTGCCAGCAGTTACGCGCCGACCCTCACAGATACGCAGTATTTT
TRBV6-1	NA	NA	TRBJ2-7	CASSRGVGLDYEQYF	TGTGCCAGCAGCCGAGGGGTGGGGCTAGACTACGAGCAGTACTTC
TRBV18	few	TRBD1	TRBJ1-2	CASSPTGAKGYTF	TGTGCCAGCTCCCCGACAGGGGCGAAAGGCTACACCTTC
TRBV19	NA	NA	TRBJ1-2	CASSIPAGDGYTF	TGTGCCAGTAGTATCCCGGCAGGCGATGGCTACACCTTC
TRBV7-3	NA	NA	TRBJ2-1	CASSLGDSHNEQFF	TGTGCCAGCAGCCTCGGGGATAGTCACAATGAGCAGTTCTTC
TRBV18	few	NA	TRBJ2-7	CASSPGRSSSYEQYF	TGTGCCAGCTCACCCGGACGGAGCAGCTCCTACGAGCAGTACTTC
TRBV5-4	NA	TRBD1	TRBJ2-1	CASSRAAGGKNEQFF	TGTGCCAGCAGCCGCGCTGCAGGGGGAAAGAATGAGCAGTTCTTC
TRBV20-1	NA	NA	TRBJ2-7	CSASQVVTYEQYF	TGCAGTGCTAGCCAAGTTGTTACCTACGAGCAGTACTTC
TRBV19	NA	NA	TRBJ1-5	CASIGQGGQPQHF	TGTGCCAGTATTGGGCAGGGTGGTCAGCCCCAGCATTTT
TRBV16	NA	TRBD1	TRBJ1-4	CASSAGGRNEKLFF	TGTGCCAGCAGTGCAGGGGGGAGAAATGAAAAACTGTTTTTT
TRBV5-1	NA	NA	TRBJ2-2	CASTIRGLNTGELFF	TGCGCCAGCACCATTAGGGGACTGAACACCGGGGAGCTGTTTTTT
TRBV4-2	NA	TRBD1	TRBJ1-2	CASTHGPWRDRGSNYGYTF	TGTGCCAGCACCCACGGGCCTTGGAGGGACAGGGGGAGTAACTATGGCTACACCTTC
TRBV5-1	few	NA	TRBJ2-5	CASGSSGTQETQYF	TGCGCCAGCGGATCTTCTGGGACCCAAGAGACCCAGTACTTC
TRBV10-2	few	NA	TRBJ1-6	CASKIGDSPLHF	TGCGCCAGCAAAATTGGGGATTCACCCCTCCACTTT
TRBV7-2	NA	NA	TRBJ2-3	CASSGRGSPDTQYF	TGTGCCAGCAGCGGACGGGGGTCCCCAGATACGCAGTATTTT
TRBV27	few	NA	TRBJ2-2	CASSFMNTGELFF	TGTGCCAGCAGTTTTATGAACACCGGGGAGCTGTTTTTT
TRBV20-1	NA	NA	TRBJ2-1	CSARGLRGTEQFF	TGCAGTGCTAGAGGCTTACGGGGGACTGAGCAGTTCTTC
TRBV20-1	NA	NA	TRBJ1-6	CSARDKRDGGGSPLHF	TGCAGTGCTAGAGATAAGAGGGACGGCGGGGGTTCACCCCTCCACTTT
TRBV30	once	NA	TRBJ1-2	CAWTWGGGGYTF	TGTGCCTGGACCTGGGGAGGGGGGGGCTACACCTTC
TRBV11-2	NA	NA	TRBJ2-3	CASSLPRGAQYF	TGTGCCAGCAGCTTACCGCGGGGAGCGCAGTATTTT
TRBV5-1	many	NA	TRBJ2-3	CASSMGLRTDTQYF	TGCGCCAGCAGCATGGGACTTCGAACAGATACGCAGTATTTT
TRBV12-3/TRBV12-4	many	NA	TRBJ2-2	CASSSLRKTSGELFF	TGTGCCAGCAGTTCCCTACGTAAGACGTCCGGGGAGCTGTTTTTT
TRBV10-3	few	TRBD2	TRBJ2-5	CAISGETGLAGVETQYF	TGTGCCATCAGTGGGGAAACCGGACTAGCGGGAGTTGAGACCCAGTACTTC
TRBV12-3/TRBV12-4	many	NA	TRBJ1-2	CASSLLLEYGYTF	TGTGCCAGCAGTTTGCTTCTCGAGTATGGCTACACCTTC
TRBV5-1	many	NA	TRBJ2-1	CASSSLLGVSYNEQFF	TGCGCCAGCAGCTCGCTACTGGGGGTCTCCTACAATGAGCAGTTCTTC
TRBV25-1	many	NA	TRBJ2-7	CASSKAGATYEQYF	TGTGCCAGCAGCAAGGCAGGGGCGACCTACGAGCAGTACTTC
TRBV7-3	few	TRBD2	TRBJ2-1	CASSLTPGGGAFNEQFF	TGTGCCAGCAGCTTAACCCCCGGCGGGGGAGCTTTCAATGAGCAGTTCTTC
TRBV5-6	NA	TRBD1	TRBJ1-1	CASSTGGHTEAFF	TGTGCCAGCAGCACAGGGGGGCACACTGAAGCTTTCTTT
TRBV12-3/TRBV12-4	few	NA	TRBJ2-7	CASSLEKRRSYEQYF	TGTGCCAGCAGTTTAGAAAAACGGCGCTCCTACGAGCAGTACTTC
TRBV25-1	NA	TRBD1	TRBJ2-4	CASSELSWDRGKSIQYF	TGTGCCAGCAGTGAGTTGTCGTGGGACAGGGGAAAAAGCATTCAGTACTTC
TRBV7-8	NA	NA	TRBJ1-5	CASSLDRVFGQPQHF	TGTGCCAGCAGCTTAGACAGAGTGTTCGGGCAGCCCCAGCATTTT
TRBV5-1	few	NA	TRBJ1-2	CASSPTQALGGYTF	TGCGCCAGCAGCCCGACCCAGGCACTGGGAGGCTACACCTTC
TRBV12-3/TRBV12-4	many	TRBD1	TRBJ1-3	CASRHDRAPGNTIYF	TGTGCCAGCAGACACGACAGGGCCCCCGGAAACACCATATATTTT
TRBV5-8	few	NA	TRBJ1-1	CASTHLNSNTEAFF	TGTGCCAGCACCCATCTCAACTCGAACACTGAAGCTTTCTTT
TRBV7-9	many	TRBD2	TRBJ2-7	CASSLWTSGSSYEQYF	TGTGCCAGCAGCTTATGGACTAGCGGGAGCTCCTACGAGCAGTACTTC
TRBV27	few	NA	TRBJ1-5	CASSTRAGPPGNQPQHF	TGTGCCAGCAGTACAAGGGCCGGTCCTCCAGGCAATCAGCCCCAGCATTTT
TRBV20-1	many	NA	TRBJ1-5	CSAGIGDNQPQHF	TGCAGTGCTGGGATCGGTGATAATCAGCCCCAGCATTTT
TRBV6-5	NA	NA	TRBJ1-2	CASSYSLGYGYTF	TGTGCCAGCAGTTACTCTTTGGGATATGGCTACACCTTC
TRBV12-3/TRBV12-4	few	NA	TRBJ1-5	CASSLGGLNQPQHF	TGTGCCAGCAGTTTAGGGGGACTCAATCAGCCCCAGCATTTT
TRBV15	few	NA	TRBJ1-1	CATSRDTAGTEAFF	TGTGCCACCAGCAGAGATACTGCGGGAACTGAAGCTTTCTTT
TRBV7-3	NA	NA	TRBJ1-4	CASAGVGNEKLFF	TGTGCCAGCGCGGGGGTGGGTAATGAAAAACTGTTTTTT
TRBV11-2	few	NA	TRBJ1-1	CASSVGTGDMNTEAFF	TGTGCCAGCAGTGTAGGAACAGGTGATATGAACACTGAAGCTTTCTTT
TRBV4-1	many	TRBD2	TRBJ2-3	CASSQVLANTDTQYF	TGCGCCAGCAGCCAAGTACTAGCGAACACAGATACGCAGTATTTT
TRBV30	many	NA	TRBJ1-2	CAWSPGFPNYGYTF	TGTGCCTGGAGTCCCGGGTTCCCCAACTATGGCTACACCTTC
TRBV2	once	NA	TRBJ2-3	CASSVTDRTDTQYF	TGTGCCAGCAGTGTCACAGACCGCACAGATACGCAGTATTTT
TRBV12-3/TRBV12-4	many	NA	TRBJ1-5	CASSLRDLSQPQHF	TGTGCCAGCAGTTTACGGGATCTTAGTCAGCCCCAGCATTTT
TRBV5-1	NA	NA	TRBJ2-7	CASTFSGTTYEQYF	TGCGCCAGCACCTTCTCCGGGACAACATACGAGCAGTACTTC